This record covers a single T cell receptor (beta chain). Sequencing was performed with immunoSEQ multiplex PCR; in TCRdb, only in-frame clones are kept and a portion is missing. Of approximately 1.1 million clones listed, about 80% are singletons. The data were obtained in a study of shared clonotypes between healthy human individuals. CDR1 and CDR2 (germline): MDHEN, SYDVKM. V gave up 5 bases and J gave up 5 bases; unmatched junction bases: 9. This CDR3 is 15 amino acids long. This TCR was recovered from a man between 18 and 35 years old in good health. Some clones in this sample may be carry-over from other donors' samples. Material for sequencing was memory CD4+ T cells from PBMCs. Subset indicated: CD45RA-negative fraction. V usage is TRBV28 and J usage is TRBJ2-7; 10 bases map to TRBD2. For the CDR3, the DNA is TGTGCCAGCAGTCTTATGGGTAGCGGGAGGAACGAGCAGTACTTC. This gives the protein CASSLMGSGRNEQYF.